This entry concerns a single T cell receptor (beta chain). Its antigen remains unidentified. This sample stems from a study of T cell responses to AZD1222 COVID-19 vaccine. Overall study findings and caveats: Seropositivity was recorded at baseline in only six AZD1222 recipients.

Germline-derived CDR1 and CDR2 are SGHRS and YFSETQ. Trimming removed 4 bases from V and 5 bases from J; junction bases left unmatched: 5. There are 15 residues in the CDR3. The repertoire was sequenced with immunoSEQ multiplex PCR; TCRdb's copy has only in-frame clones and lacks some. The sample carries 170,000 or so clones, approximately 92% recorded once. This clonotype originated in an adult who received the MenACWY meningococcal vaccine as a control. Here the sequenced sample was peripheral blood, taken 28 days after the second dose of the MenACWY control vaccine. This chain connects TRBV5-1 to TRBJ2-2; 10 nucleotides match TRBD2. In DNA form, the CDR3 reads TGCGCCAGCAGCCCAACTAGCGGGGCGACCGGGGAGCTGTTTTTT. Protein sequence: CASSPTSGATGELFF.